The next 18 T cell receptor beta chains were all read from a single sample in a study of glioma-infiltrating T cells after dendritic cell vaccination (dated by TCRdb to 2015 to 2016). The library was prepared using the immunoSEQ multiplex PCR assay. In its TCRdb copy, this immuneACCESS table keeps in-frame sequences only and misses some clones. Where compared with another copy, unresolved V genes explain less than half of these, and the others have no known cause. The sample table lists approximately 90,000 clones, about 84% of them with a count of one. Under 3% of the sample rests with the top ten. The sequencing used blood, collected before dendritic cell vaccination. All receptors come from a human donor with glioblastoma.

Remarks on this clone: A junction end diverges from the germline sequence, so it may reflect a read error. The chain uses TRBV2 and TRBJ2-4, with a tentative D call TRBD2 (6 bases). The CDR3 has 12 residues. Germline V gives CDR1 SNHLY, CDR2 FYNNEI. The CDR3 DNA reads as TGTGCCAGCAGTGAAGCGAGGAGGGGAGTGAACTTC. Translated: CASSEARRGVNF.

About this clone itself: The CDR3 ends on some other residue instead of the conserved phenylalanine or tryptophan, so this is likely a read error. Because the CDR3's place on the DNA is in doubt, the DNA is left out and the CDR3 is given as listed by TCRdb. The V and J genes are TRBV9 and TRBJ1-2. Germline lookup yields CDR1 SGDLS and CDR2 YYNGEE. The length of the CDR3 is 10 amino acids, counting both ends. The CDR3 loop is CASSVGFSAD.

This chain links TRBV5-1 with TRBJ1-2; 7 bases fit TRBD1. Germline CDR1 SGHRS, CDR2 YFSETQ. V gave up 0 bases and J gave up 7 bases; unmatched junction bases: 9. This CDR3 has 15 residues. CDR3 in DNA: TGCGCCAGCAGCTTGGGGGCAGGGGGAGTGAGTGGCTACACCTTC. Translation: CASSLGAGGVSGYTF.

J is TRBJ1-1 and V is TRBV20-1; D remains unclear. CDR3 length: 11 residues. The ends were cut back, 0 bases at V and 10 bases at J, with 9 bases in the middle. Germline lookup yields CDR1 DFQATT and CDR2 SNEGSKA (reference sequence). CDR3 loop: CSAREGYRAFF. CDR3 sequence (DNA): TGCAGTGCTAGAGAGGGCTACCGAGCTTTCTTT.

This sequence joins TRBV19 and TRBJ1-2, with 7 bases identical to TRBD1. The CDR3 length is 14 residues. In germline, CDR1 is LNHDA, CDR2 SQIVND (reference sequence). The V gene end was trimmed by 5 bases and the J gene end by 4 bases; junction bases not matched to a gene: 7. CDR3 sequence reads: CASSASGQTYGYTF. CDR3 coding DNA: TGTGCCAGTAGTGCATCGGGACAGACCTATGGCTACACCTTC.

The rearrangement links TRBV5-4 to TRBJ2-7; D gene unclear. This CDR3 has 12 residues. The germline CDR1 and CDR2 sequences are SGHNT and YYREEE (reference sequence). V was cut by 5 bases and J by 3 bases, with 9 bases left in between. CDR3 residues: CASRGPNYEQYF. The CDR3 DNA sequence: TGTGCCAGCAGGGGCCCTAACTACGAGCAGTACTTC.

The sample holds one count of this clone. V and J are TRBV30 and TRBJ1-2; D gene unclear. The germline gives CDR1 GTSNPN, CDR2 SVGIG (reference sequence). The CDR3 is 13 amino acids. V was trimmed by 4 bases and J by 5 bases, leaving 14 bases between them. The CDR3 nucleotides read TGTGCCTGGATTTGGGCTGGTGGGTATGGCTACACCTTC. Its translation: CAWIWAGGYGYTF.

This chain uses TRBV5-1 with TRBJ1-4; 9 bases align to TRBD1. V dropped 7 bases and J dropped 8; count of bases not matched to a gene: 9. Germline V gene data show CDR1 as SGHRS and CDR2 as YFSETQ. This CDR3 is built from 14 residues. CDR3 region: CASGSGTGSEKLFF. As DNA, the CDR3 is TGCGCCAGCGGGTCCGGGACAGGGTCCGAAAAACTGTTTTTT.

V is TRBV4-1 and J is TRBJ1-2; no clear D. This CDR3 is 13 amino acids long. The V gene lost 1 base and the J gene lost 7 bases, with 10 bases spanning the gap. CDR1 is MGHRA, CDR2 YSYEKL, per germline. The CDR3 region is CASSQVGGTGYTF. The CDR3 DNA follows: TGCGCCAGCAGCCAAGTAGGAGGTACTGGCTACACCTTC.

The chain links TRBV5-6 to TRBJ2-7; 8 nucleotides match TRBD1. Germline CDR1 and CDR2: SGHDT and YYEEEE. The CDR3 contains 13 residues. The ends lost 3 bases at V and 3 bases at J; junction bases unmatched: 2. CDR3 protein: CASSWGQDYEQYF. The CDR3 nucleotides are TGTGCCAGCAGCTGGGGACAGGACTACGAGCAGTACTTC.

The chain couples TRBV5-4 to TRBJ2-1, with TRBD1 matching over 7 bases. V was clipped by 4 bases and J by 4 bases; unmatched bases: 8. This CDR3 spans 15 amino acids. The germline CDR1 and CDR2 sequences are SGHNT and YYREEE (reference sequence). The CDR3 loop reads CASSRDRDPYNEQFF. Here the CDR3 DNA reads TGTGCCAGCAGCCGGGACAGAGACCCTTACAATGAGCAGTTCTTC.

This chain joins TRBV5-1 and TRBJ1-4, with D perhaps TRBD1 (5 bases). Germline loops: CDR1 SGHRS, CDR2 YFSETQ. V gave up 4 bases and J gave up 5 bases, with 12 bases separating them. This CDR3 has 14 residues. The CDR3 nucleotides read TGCGCCAGCAGCGGGGGAGGGCCGAATGAAAAACTGTTTTTT. This gives the protein CASSGGGPNEKLFF.

This chain links TRBV7-9 with TRBJ2-7; the D gene is possibly TRBD2 (6 bases). Between the trimmed V and J ends, which lost 1 base and 3 bases, there was a span of 10 bases. In germline, CDR1 is SEHNR, CDR2 FQNEAQ (reference sequence). The CDR3 covers 14 residues. The CDR3 here is CASSLGGVLYEQYF. The DNA of the CDR3 is TGTGCCAGCAGCTTAGGGGGGGTCCTCTACGAGCAGTACTTC. The full variable domain, its missing parts supplied by reference TRBV7-9 and TRBJ2-7, is DTGVSQNPRHKITKRGQNVTFRCDPISEHNRLYWYRQTLGQGPEFLTYFQNEAQLEKSRLLSDRFSAERPKGSFSTLEIQRTEQGDSAMYLCASSLGGVLYEQYFGPGTRLTVT.

This chain uses TRBV7-2 with TRBJ2-3; 9 bases line up with TRBD2. The CDR3 has 15 amino acids. Per the germline V gene, CDR1 is SGHTA and CDR2 is FQGNSA. With 8 bases clipped from V and 0 bases from J, the junction kept 6 bases outside the gene matches. CDR3 sequence reads: CASGTSPTSTDTQYF. Here the CDR3 DNA reads TGTGCCAGCGGGACTAGCCCCACTAGCACAGATACGCAGTATTTT.

The rearrangement joins TRBV6-6 to TRBJ2-2, with 10 nucleotides matching TRBD2. The CDR3 consists of 15 residues. The V and J ends lost 4 bases and 7 bases, in that order; junction bases with no gene match: 6. The germline V gene encodes CDR1 MNHNY and CDR2 SVGAGI (reference sequence). In DNA form, the CDR3 reads TGTGCCAGCAGTTGGACTAGCGGACCTTACGGGGAGCTGTTTTTT. It is translated as CASSWTSGPYGELFF.

The chain joins TRBV6-5 to TRBJ1-2, with TRBD1 identical over 11 bases. With V trimmed by 2 bases and J by 4 bases, 6 bases remained unmatched. Germline loops: CDR1 MNHEY, CDR2 SVGAGI. CDR3 size: 16 residues. This chain's CDR3 is CASSYQGQGDPYGYTF. CDR3 nucleotides: TGTGCCAGCAGTTACCAGGGACAGGGGGACCCCTATGGCTACACCTTC.

V gene TRBV29-1 combines with J gene TRBJ1-2, with D maybe TRBD1 (5 bases). The CDR3 contains 15 residues. Trimming shortened V by 4 bases and J by 2 bases, and 17 bases separated the two germline ends. Looked up from germline, CDR1 is SQVTM and CDR2 is ANQGSEA. This CDR3 is CSVVVGGSLNYGYTF. The CDR3 region has the DNA TGCAGCGTTGTGGTGGGGGGGTCGTTGAACTATGGCTACACCTTC.

This clone was detected only a few times. The chain joins TRBV5-6 to TRBJ2-3; 13 positions match TRBD2. V lost 4 bases to trimming and J lost 1 base; unmatched junction nucleotides: 6. Germline lookup yields CDR1 SGHDT and CDR2 YYEEEE. The CDR3 is 17 amino acids. CDR3 amino acids: CASSDSGLAGGTDTQYF. The DNA of the CDR3 is TGTGCCAGCAGCGATTCTGGACTAGCGGGAGGCACAGATACGCAGTATTTT. Supplemented by reference TRBV5-6 and TRBJ2-3, the full variable domain reads DAGVTQSPTHLIKTRGQQVTLRCSPKSGHDTVSWYQQALGQGPQFIFQYYEEEERQRGNFPDRFSGHQFPNYSSELNVNALLLGDSALYLCASSDSGLAGGTDTQYFGPGTRLTVL.